The 9 T cell receptor beta chains reported below all come from one sample, sequenced in a study of neurological immune-mediated disorders. Time point noted: longitudinal time-point 1 (baseline). TCRdb used MiXCR to reprocess the 5' RACE reads, holding one entry per CDR3 protein. The table shows some 60,000 distinct CDR3 sequences, with about 10% occurring only once. Sample: PBMCs. Source of these receptors: a male donor with HTLV-1-associated myelopathy (HAM/TSP).

This clonotype has ten or more counts. The V call is TRBV5-4, the J call TRBJ1-1; 10 nucleotides agree with TRBD1. J gave up 4 bases and V 3 bases, and 6 bases lay outside the gene matches. CDR1 is SGHNT, CDR2 YYREEE, per germline (reference sequence). This CDR3 has 15 residues. CDR3 residues: CASSSPRTGGTEAFF. For the CDR3, the DNA is TGTGCCAGCAGCTCGCCTCGGACAGGGGGCACTGAAGCTTTCTTT.

A word on this clonotype: One end of the junction fails to match germline, which may point to a read error. The chain combines TRBV29-1 with TRBJ2-2; maybe TRBD2 (6 bases). CDR1 is SQVTM and CDR2 is ANQGSEA in the germline V gene. The CDR3 runs to 15 residues. The CDR3 loop is CSVEDSGVGTGELFF. The DNA of the CDR3 is TGTAGCGTTGAAGATTCGGGGGTGGGCACCGGGGAGCTGTTTTTT.

Turning to this clonotype: A single base separates this from a much larger clone, so it may be a read error. The chain is built from TRBV5-1 and TRBJ2-3; 11 bases agree with TRBD2. The CDR3 extends over 14 amino acids. The V gene's germline CDR1 is SGHRS and CDR2 YFSETQ. As DNA, the CDR3 is TGCGCCAACAGCTTCACTAGCGGGGGCGATACGCAGTATTTT. Its translation: CANSFTSGGDTQYF.

At least ten counts were recorded for this clonotype. This chain links TRBV2 with TRBJ2-3; 9 positions match TRBD2. The CDR3 runs 15 residues. Germline-derived CDR1 and CDR2 are SNHLY and FYNNEI. Losses at the gene ends were 3 bases for V and 4 bases for J; bases not matched to a gene: 5. DNA of the CDR3: TGTGCCAGCAGTGATGCGGGGGGGCCCCCAGATACGCAGTATTTT. Translating it yields CASSDAGGPPDTQYF. Complete variable domain (other parts from reference TRBV2 and TRBJ2-3): EPEVTQTPSHQVTQMGQEVILRCVPISNHLYFYWYRQILGQKVEFLVSFYNNEISEKSEIFDDQFSVERPDGSNFTLKIRSTKLEDSAMYFCASSDAGGPPDTQYFGPGTRLTVL.

The V gene is TRBV5-1, the J gene TRBJ2-1; 12 bases are shared with TRBD2. V gave up 0 bases and J gave up 9 bases; unmatched junction bases: 10. The CDR3 is 17 residues long. Germline CDR1 and CDR2: SGHRS and YFSETQ. The CDR3 DNA is TGCGCCAGCAGCTTGGCCCTAGCGGGGGGGCTCATGGCTGAGCAGTTCTTC. Translation: CASSLALAGGLMAEQFF.

This clonotype was recorded many times. The chain's CDR3 is CASSQGANTEAFF. As DNA, the CDR3 is TGTGCCAGCAGCCAGGGGGCGAACACTGAAGCTTTCTTT. The chain uses TRBV7-2 and TRBJ1-1; 8 bases align to TRBD1. The ends lost 5 bases at V and 1 base at J; junction bases unmatched: 0. The CDR3 covers 13 residues. Germline lookup yields CDR1 SGHTA and CDR2 FQGNSA.

This clonotype was seen repeatedly, ten times or more. The rearrangement uses TRBV5-1 and TRBJ2-2, with D maybe TRBD1 (7 bases). CDR1 and CDR2 from the germline V gene are SGHRS and YFSETQ. This CDR3 comprises 15 residues. Trimming took 1 base from V and 5 from J, leaving 12 bases between them. CDR3 nucleotides: TGCGCCAGCAGCTTGTTGCAGGGGGGAACCGGGGAGCTGTTTTTT. It yields the protein CASSLLQGGTGELFF.

This clonotype has at least ten counts. The V call is TRBV20-1, the J call TRBJ1-4; D unclear. The CDR3 has 13 amino acids. The V gene's germline CDR1 is DFQATT and CDR2 SNEGSKA (reference sequence). V lost 5 bases and J lost 13, with 20 bases in between. In nucleotides, the CDR3 is TGCAGTGCTCCTTATTGGGAGAAGAAAAGACTGTTTTTT. Amino acids: CSAPYWEKKRLFF.

This clonotype was seen at least ten times. The chain couples TRBV20-1 to TRBJ2-2; D perhaps matches TRBD2 (6 bases). The CDR3 is made up of 15 amino acids. V was clipped by 0 bases and J by 3 bases, with 11 bases between them. Germline V gene data show CDR1 as DFQATT and CDR2 as SNEGSKA (reference sequence). Here the CDR3 reads CSARDSEGYTGELFF. CDR3 bases: TGCAGTGCTAGAGATTCGGAGGGATACACCGGGGAGCTGTTTTTT.